This T cell receptor (beta chain) was documented in a study of HIV-infected patients and healthy controls. Roughly three months, about 14 weeks, into antiretroviral therapy, follow-up blood was collected. Whole blood was used without fractionation, so all unsorted peripheral T cells were included. Alpha and beta constant-region primers primed reverse transcription of around 0.5 ug RNA. Each of the alpha and beta chains got its own library through chain-specific third strand synthesis with indices. The library had 12-nucleotide molecular identifiers formed by two random hexamers joined together. TCRdb reprocessed the 5' RACE reads via MiXCR and lists one record per CDR3 protein. There are under 7,000 distinct CDR3 sequences in the sample; more than 7.5% occur only once, and 20% to 25% lies in the top ten. Study outcomes and limitations: A major limitation was that merely sixteen HIV-infected individuals were processed. HIV+ repertoires were severely depleted of MAIT alpha-chain CDR3s, unlike healthy controls. Unequal distinct sequence numbers between patients and controls complicated comparisons.

This CDR3 comprises 15 residues. Germline V gives CDR1 SGHRS, CDR2 YFSETQ. Between the trimmed V and J ends, which lost 2 bases and 2 bases, there was a span of 13 bases. This clonotype appeared many times. The antigen is not known. The chain carries TRBV5-1 and TRBJ1-2, with D possibly matching TRBD1 (5 bases). The sample here was blood, taken during antiretroviral therapy. The receptor was derived from an adult with HIV infection. This CDR3 is CASSFSPGQNYGYTF. In nucleotides, the CDR3 is TGCGCCAGCAGCTTTTCGCCAGGGCAGAACTATGGCTACACCTTC.